These 27 T cell receptor beta chains were sequenced from one sample in a study of T-cell memory formation after mild COVID-19. TCRdb called the 5' RACE reads again in MiXCR, with one record for every CDR3 protein. This sample has some 130,000 distinct CDR3 sequences, with 15% to 20% found just once. The sequenced sample was PBMCs or a T cell subset sorted from them (not recorded which). Receptors originate from an adult woman who had mild COVID-19 (a few samples of this study predate the infection). Cell type and time point are not known.

The chain joins TRBV6-6 to TRBJ2-2; D unresolved. Trimming took 0 bases from V and 0 from J, leaving 8 bases between them. The CDR3 sequence is 16 residues long. Germline CDR1 is MNHNY and CDR2 is SVGAGI (reference sequence). In DNA form, the CDR3 reads TGTGCCAGCAGTTACTCAATGACACCGAACACCGGGGAGCTGTTTTTT. Protein product: CASSYSMTPNTGELFF.

Only a few counts were recorded for this clonotype. The chain carries TRBV9 and TRBJ2-7, with 7 nucleotides matching TRBD1. CDR1 and CDR2 (germline): SGDLS, YYNGEE. The CDR3 loop spans 14 amino acids. J was trimmed by 1 base and V by 4 bases; bases with no gene match: 5. CDR3 sequence reads: CASSTGTASYEQYF. Written as DNA, the CDR3 is TGTGCCAGCAGCACCGGGACAGCGTCCTACGAGCAGTACTTC. Based on the CDR3 plus reference TRBV9 and TRBJ2-7, the full variable domain is DSGVTQTPKHLITATGQRVTLRCSPRSGDLSVYWYQQSLDQGLQFLIQYYNGEERAKGNILERFSAQQFPDLHSELNLSSLELGDSALYFCASSTGTASYEQYFGPGTRLTVT.

A note on this clonotype: The junction and the germline gene differ at one end; a read error may be behind it. This chain links TRBV7-7 with TRBJ2-3, with D possibly matching TRBD2 (5 bases). Germline-derived CDR1 and CDR2 are SSHAT and FNYEAQ (reference sequence). The CDR3 is 14 amino acids. This chain's CDR3 is CASSPGFRGDTQYF. The CDR3 DNA is TGTGCTAGCAGCCCGGGCTTCCGCGGGGATACGCAGTATTTT. The full variable domain, completed using reference TRBV7-7 and TRBJ2-3, is GAGVSQSPRYKVTKRGQDVTLRCDPISSHATLYWYQQALGQGPEFLTYFNYEAQPDKSGLPSDRFSAERPEGSISTLTIQRTEQRDSAMYRCASSPGFRGDTQYFGPGTRLTVL.

This clonotype was counted only a few times. The V gene is TRBV9, the J gene TRBJ1-3, with unresolved D. Between the trimmed V and J ends, which lost 0 bases and 2 bases, there was a span of 12 bases. Germline CDR1 reads SGDLS; CDR2 reads YYNGEE. CDR3 size: 16 residues. CDR3 in amino acids: CASSVESALTGNTIYF. CDR3 bases: TGTGCCAGCAGCGTAGAATCGGCCCTCACTGGAAACACCATATATTTT.

V gene TRBV5-5 combines with J gene TRBJ2-7; D is unclear. The CDR3 loop spans 13 amino acids. The V end lost 1 base, the J end lost 2 bases, and 7 bases lay between the germline ends. The germline V gene has CDR1 SGHKS and CDR2 YYEKEE (reference sequence). The CDR3 DNA follows: TGTGCCAGCAGCTTGAACAAGGCCTACGAGCAGTACTTC. Its translation is CASSLNKAYEQYF.

In this sample, this clonotype turned up a few times. This chain connects TRBV27 to TRBJ2-1, with D perhaps TRBD1 or TRBD2 (5 bases each). V dropped 6 bases and J dropped 7 bases, with 13 bases sitting between them. CDR3 length equals 13 residues. Germline CDR1 MNHEY, CDR2 SMNVEV (reference sequence). CDR3 in amino acids: CASRGDSVNEQFF. DNA of the CDR3: TGTGCCAGCAGGGGGGATTCGGTAAATGAGCAGTTCTTC.

This clonotype showed up just a few times. The V call is TRBV12-3 or TRBV12-4, the J call TRBJ2-7; D perhaps matches TRBD1 (5 bases). The length of the CDR3 is 13 residues. The V and J ends lost 1 base and 3 bases respectively, with 7 bases between them. Here the CDR3 DNA reads TGTGCCAGCAGTTTAGGCAGGGACTACGAGCAGTACTTC. This encodes CASSLGRDYEQYF.

This rearrangement joins TRBV5-5 to TRBJ1-2; perhaps TRBD1 as D (6 bases). Trimming took off 3 bases at V and 6 bases at J, with 15 bases between the two ends. CDR1 is SGHKS and CDR2 is YYEKEE in the germline V gene (reference sequence). CDR3 length: 14 amino acids. The CDR3 nucleotides are TGTGCCAGCAGCTGGACAGTCCCTGGGGATGGCTACACCTTC. Its translation is CASSWTVPGDGYTF. Full variable domain (missing parts from reference TRBV5-5 and TRBJ1-2): DAGVTQSPTHLIKTRGQQVTLRCSPISGHKSVSWYQQVLGQGPQFIFQYYEKEERGRGNFPDRFSARQFPNYSSELNVNALLLGDSALYLCASSWTVPGDGYTFGSGTRLTVV.

This clonotype has more than one count but fewer than ten. The chain has TRBV7-8 and TRBJ2-1; 7 bases map to TRBD2. V was pared by 1 base and J by 0 bases, with 3 bases of the junction left unmatched. In germline, CDR1 is SGHVS, CDR2 FQNEAQ. The CDR3 consists of 16 residues. This CDR3 reads CASSLGLALSYNEQFF. The CDR3, as DNA: TGTGCCAGCAGCTTAGGACTAGCCCTCTCCTACAATGAGCAGTTCTTC.

This chain connects TRBV25-1 to TRBJ2-7; D might be TRBD2 (6 bases). Germline values: CDR1 MGHDK, CDR2 SYGVNS. The CDR3 covers 15 residues. V gave up 3 bases and J gave up 5 bases, with 17 bases separating them. As DNA, the CDR3 is TGTGCCAGCAGTGAGAAGGAGGGACCCAGGGACGAGCAGTACTTC. Protein sequence: CASSEKEGPRDEQYF.

The V call is TRBV20-1, the J call TRBJ2-7; D is ambiguous. CDR1 is DFQATT and CDR2 is SNEGSKA in the germline V gene (reference sequence). There are 17 residues in the CDR3. Trimming cost V 3 bases and J 0 bases, with 21 bases left between them. CDR3 in amino acids: CSASYLRALKDSYEQYF. The CDR3 nucleotides are TGCAGTGCTAGTTACCTCCGGGCCCTCAAGGACTCCTACGAGCAGTACTTC.

This chain joins TRBV7-9 and TRBJ2-7; D unresolved. V was trimmed by 1 base and J by 3 bases, leaving 7 bases between them. The germline V gene encodes CDR1 SEHNR and CDR2 FQNEAQ (reference sequence). The CDR3 has 13 residues. The CDR3 DNA reads TGTGCCAGCAGCTTAGGGTTGTTCTACGAGCAGTACTTC. It translates to CASSLGLFYEQYF.

This sequence joins TRBV4-2 and TRBJ1-2; 7 nucleotides line up with TRBD1. Germline V gene lookup returns CDR1 LGHNA and CDR2 YNFKEQ. The CDR3 is made up of 16 amino acids. V lost 3 bases to trimming and J lost 1 base; unmatched junction nucleotides: 8. The CDR3 spells CASSHHPDRNNYGYTF. The CDR3 nucleotides are TGTGCCAGCAGCCATCACCCGGACAGGAATAACTATGGCTACACCTTC.

The chain combines TRBV12-3 or TRBV12-4 with TRBJ2-1; no clear D. CDR3 length equals 12 residues. Trimming took 2 bases from V and 7 from J, leaving 6 bases between them. CDR3 sequence: CASSLIANEQFF. CDR3 nucleotide sequence: TGTGCCAGCAGTTTAATCGCGAATGAGCAGTTCTTC.

This chain joins TRBV7-2 and TRBJ1-1; D perhaps matches TRBD1 (6 bases). CDR1 and CDR2 (germline): SGHTA, FQGNSA. Trimming removed 2 bases from V and 3 bases from J, with 10 bases in between. The CDR3 sequence is 14 residues long. The CDR3 nucleotides are TGTGCCAGCAGCTTACAGGGGTGGGACACTGAAGCTTTCTTT. It yields the protein CASSLQGWDTEAFF. Together with reference TRBV7-2 and TRBJ1-1, the CDR3 gives the full variable domain: GAGVSQSPSNKVTEKGKDVELRCDPISGHTALYWYRQSLGQGLEFLIYFQGNSAPDKSGLPSDRFSAERTGGSVSTLTIQRTQQEDSAVYLCASSLQGWDTEAFFGQGTRLTVV.

The chain links TRBV18 to TRBJ1-1; tentative D call: TRBD1 (6 bases). The V gene's germline CDR1 is KGHSH and CDR2 LQKENI. Between the trimmed V and J ends, which lost 8 bases and 0 bases, there was a span of 13 bases. The CDR3 runs 14 residues. CDR3 residues: CASTRQDVNTEAFF. The CDR3 DNA follows: TGTGCCAGCACCCGACAGGACGTGAACACTGAAGCTTTCTTT.

The chain has TRBV5-1 and TRBJ2-2; D gene ambiguous. Trimming pared 6 bases from V and 6 bases from J, leaving 6 bases between. Germline CDR1 reads SGHRS; CDR2 reads YFSETQ. The CDR3 runs 11 residues. The CDR3 coding sequence is TGCGCCAGCATAGGCGCCGGGGAGCTGTTTTTT. Protein sequence: CASIGAGELFF.

Remarks on this clonotype: No DNA is shown, since the ends of the CDR3 on it are uncertain; the CDR3 is the one TCRdb lists. The chain uses TRBV9 and TRBJ2-1; the table's TRBD1 call for D was not verified on the DNA. The CDR3 length is 15 residues, termini included. The germline V gene encodes CDR1 SGDLS and CDR2 YYNGEE. The CDR3 loop is CASSVGQGALNEQLF.

This clonotype was seen more than once but under ten times. The V gene is TRBV12-3 or TRBV12-4, the J gene TRBJ2-7, with 8 positions matching TRBD2. This CDR3 contains 17 residues. V gave up 4 bases and J gave up 2 bases; unmatched junction bases: 13. CDR3 in DNA: TGTGCCAGCAGTTCCCGAAGGGTTAGCGGGGATACCTACGAGCAGTACTTC. Translation: CASSSRRVSGDTYEQYF.

This chain joins TRBV20-1 and TRBJ2-3; TRBD2 matches 7 bases. The CDR3 loop spans 15 amino acids. The ends lost 6 bases at V and 0 bases at J; junction bases unmatched: 9. Germline assignment: CDR1 DFQATT and CDR2 SNEGSKA (reference sequence). CDR3 protein: CSARISSGSTDTQYF. Written as DNA, the CDR3 is TGCAGTGCCCGAATTTCTAGCGGCAGCACAGATACGCAGTATTTT.

This clonotype was counted only a few times. The chain couples TRBV12-3 or TRBV12-4 to TRBJ2-4; 8 bases match TRBD1. With 1 base clipped from V and 2 bases from J, the junction kept 4 bases outside the gene matches. This CDR3 region has 16 residues. CDR3 nucleotides: TGTGCCAGCAGTTTAGTTCAGGGGGCGACCAAAAACATTCAGTACTTC. It codes for CASSLVQGATKNIQYF.

The table lists this clonotype with a few counts. V is TRBV24-1 and J is TRBJ1-1; D gene ambiguous. Germline V lookup: CDR1 KGHDR, CDR2 SFDVKD. Trimming stripped 5 bases from V and 3 bases from J, with 18 bases between. The CDR3 length is 16 residues. CDR3 region: CATSAARGGRDTEAFF. The CDR3 DNA sequence: TGTGCCACCAGTGCGGCCCGGGGTGGTAGGGACACTGAAGCTTTCTTT.

There are a few counts of this clonotype. This sequence joins TRBV3-1 and TRBJ2-2, with D tentatively TRBD1 or TRBD2 (5 bases each). The CDR3 loop spans 18 amino acids. From germline, CDR1 is LGHDT and CDR2 YNNKEL (reference sequence). Trimming stripped 0 bases from V and 4 bases from J, with 18 bases between. Here the CDR3 reads CASSQESSTGTSTGELFF. The CDR3 region has the DNA TGTGCCAGCAGCCAAGAGTCCTCTACGGGGACCTCCACCGGGGAGCTGTTTTTT.

This clonotype was found a few times. The rearrangement uses TRBV20-1 and TRBJ2-3; D might be TRBD1 or TRBD2, each matching 5 bases. The CDR3 sequence is 14 residues long. V lost 4 bases, J lost 2 bases, and 13 bases lay in between. Per germline, CDR1 DFQATT and CDR2 SNEGSKA (reference sequence). The CDR3: CSATGTVSTDTQYF. Here the CDR3 DNA reads TGCAGTGCTACAGGGACGGTTTCCACAGATACGCAGTATTTT.

This clonotype came up many times. This rearrangement joins TRBV7-9 to TRBJ2-1, with D perhaps given as TRBD1 or TRBD2 (5 bases each). The V end was cut by 2 bases, the J end by 8 bases, with 7 bases between. Germline V lookup: CDR1 SEHNR, CDR2 FQNEAQ (reference sequence). The CDR3 length is 12 residues. The CDR3 protein is CASSLLGDEQFF. CDR3 sequence (DNA): TGTGCCAGCAGCTTACTGGGGGATGAGCAGTTCTTC.

This clonotype was found a few times. The chain couples TRBV20-1 to TRBJ2-1; D gene ambiguous. Germline CDR1 and CDR2: DFQATT and SNEGSKA (reference sequence). V was trimmed by 3 bases and J by 0 bases, leaving 21 bases between them. The CDR3 consists of 18 residues. CDR3 residues: CSASPKVNFVSSYNEQFF. The CDR3 nucleotides read TGCAGTGCTAGCCCCAAGGTTAATTTTGTCAGCTCCTACAATGAGCAGTTCTTC.

The chain links TRBV5-1 to TRBJ1-1; TRBD1 matches at 10 bases. The CDR3 runs 15 residues. Germline values: CDR1 SGHRS, CDR2 YFSETQ. J lost 4 bases, V lost 1 base, and 4 bases had no gene match. The CDR3 protein is CASSLLTGGPTEAFF. The CDR3 nucleotides are TGCGCCAGCAGCTTGCTGACAGGGGGCCCCACTGAAGCTTTCTTT.